The present entry profiles one T cell receptor beta chain with its context. This specimen comes from a study of blood T cell repertoires in COVID-19. On the study more broadly: Spain, Italy and the United States supplied samples that represented acute and convalescent COVID-19. Nucleic acid was either cDNA or gDNA, and it came from T cells, B-cell-depleted T cells, or PBMCs.

In the authors' methods: Amplification of reference gene primers was used by the study to estimate nucleated cell counts. Libraries were prepared by immunoSEQ multiplex PCR; TCRdb keeps only in-frame clonotypes and omits some of them. The V and J calls and the clone size are those of that table, but D and trimming were determined from the DNA. The table records about 200,000 clones, roughly 89% of them present only once. CDR1 and CDR2 (germline): SGHTA, FQGNSA. CDR3 size: 15 residues. V dropped 5 bases and J dropped 7 bases, with 17 bases sitting between them. J is TRBJ1-4 and V is TRBV7-2; possible D gene TRBD1, 6 bases. The receptor was isolated from a man aged 60 to 75 who had recovered from COVID-19. The specimen was peripheral blood. The DNA for the CDR3 is TGTGCCAGCAGCCCCGGGGGGGGGCGACGTGAAAAACTGTTTTTT. This translates into CASSPGGGRREKLFF.